These 25 T cell receptor beta chains were all obtained from the same sample, sequenced in a study of blood T cells in healthy people across ages. Sample-barcoded 5' priming and a J-beta primer mix drove a second PCR of roughly 6 to 12 cycles. MiXCR, run by TCRdb on the 5' RACE reads, gives a single entry per CDR3 protein. The sample has more than 650,000 distinct CDR3 sequences, more than 25% seen once. This sample was shared with a second study, whose subject was T cells of mothers and their children.

Sequenced material: blood. These receptors came from a boy aged 10-17 years in good health.

Worth noting for this clonotype: Its ends do not fully match the called genes, so a read error is possible. V gene TRBV20-1 combines with J gene TRBJ1-1, with 10 bases matching TRBD1. CDR1 is DFQATT, CDR2 SNEGSKA, per germline (reference sequence). The CDR3 contains 14 residues. In nucleotides, the CDR3 is TGCAGTGCCCTTCCGGGACAGGGGAACACTGAAGCGTTCTTT. It specifies CSALPGQGNTEAFF.

This sequence joins TRBV3-1 and TRBJ1-5; D call uncertain. The germline gives CDR1 LGHDT, CDR2 YNNKEL (reference sequence). The length of the CDR3 is 13 residues. V was pared by 0 bases and J by 7 bases, with 7 bases between. CDR3: CASSQENRQPQHF. In nucleotides, the CDR3 is TGTGCCAGCAGCCAAGAGAATCGACAGCCCCAGCATTTT. Filled out from reference TRBV3-1 and TRBJ1-5, the complete variable domain reads DTAVSQTPKYLVTQMGNDKSIKCEQNLGHDTMYWYKQDSKKFLKIMFSYNNKELIINETVPNRFSPKSPDKAHLNLHINSLELGDSAVYFCASSQENRQPQHFGDGTRLSIL.

This sequence joins TRBV24-1 and TRBJ1-5; D may be TRBD1 (6 bases). Trimming shortened V by 3 bases and J by 6 bases, and 8 bases separated the two germline ends. Germline values: CDR1 KGHDR, CDR2 SFDVKD. This CDR3 has 13 residues. The CDR3 DNA reads as TGTGCCACCAGTGATGGCAGGGGTCAGCCCCAGCATTTT. It encodes CATSDGRGQPQHF.

V usage is TRBV13 and J usage is TRBJ2-7; TRBD2 is a possible D gene (5 bases). The V and J ends lost 5 bases and 7 bases respectively, with 15 bases between them. This CDR3 is 13 amino acids long. Germline values: CDR1 PRHDT, CDR2 FYEKMQ (reference sequence). The DNA for the CDR3 is TGTGCCAGCAGCCCGGGCCGGGGATGGGAGCAGTACTTC. The encoded protein is CASSPGRGWEQYF.

This clonotype appeared a few times. The chain is built from TRBV20-1 and TRBJ2-3; 9 nucleotides agree with TRBD2. The V gene end was trimmed by 5 bases and the J gene end by 2 bases; junction bases not matched to a gene: 8. CDR3 length equals 15 residues. Germline CDR1 and CDR2: DFQATT and SNEGSKA (reference sequence). The CDR3 DNA sequence: TGCAGTGCTCCTGGCGGGGGGGGCTTCACAGATACGCAGTATTTT. This gives the protein CSAPGGGGFTDTQYF.

This clonotype was detected only a few times. The J gene is TRBJ2-5, the V gene TRBV5-1, with 8 positions matching TRBD1. V was clipped by 6 bases and J by 4 bases; unmatched bases: 5. The CDR3 covers 13 residues. Germline lookup yields CDR1 SGHRS and CDR2 YFSETQ. CDR3 nucleotides: TGCGCCAGCACTGCTCAGGGGGCAGAGACCCAGTACTTC. This codes for CASTAQGAETQYF.

This clonotype was recorded a few times. The chain carries TRBV11-2 and TRBJ2-4; 8 positions agree with TRBD1. Germline CDR1 SGHAT, CDR2 FQNNGV. Trimming removed 5 bases from V and 6 bases from J; junction bases left unmatched: 12. This CDR3 region has 16 residues. The CDR3 reads CASSTRQGPGPNIQYF. CDR3 DNA sequence: TGTGCCAGCAGCACCCGACAGGGGCCGGGGCCAAACATTCAGTACTTC.

The rearrangement links TRBV2 to TRBJ2-7; tentatively, D is TRBD1 or TRBD2 (7 bases each). With 1 base removed from V and 13 bases from J, the gap between germline ends came to 14 bases. Germline V gene data show CDR1 as SNHLY and CDR2 as FYNNEI. The length of the CDR3 is 12 residues. CDR3 in amino acids: CASSEGGGTAYF. The CDR3 DNA sequence: TGTGCCAGCAGTGAAGGGGGGGGGACAGCCTACTTC.

The genes are TRBV2 and TRBJ1-6, with D perhaps TRBD1 (6 bases). The germline V gene encodes CDR1 SNHLY and CDR2 FYNNEI. This CDR3 contains 15 residues. Trimming took 4 bases from V and 14 from J, leaving 21 bases between them. The CDR3 reads CASSGPGAPLGSLHF. CDR3 sequence (DNA): TGTGCCAGCAGTGGACCAGGGGCGCCCTTGGGGTCCCTCCACTTT.

The table lists this clonotype with a few counts. The chain combines TRBV6-5 with TRBJ2-2; D remains unclear. The CDR3 consists of 13 residues. CDR1 is MNHEY, CDR2 SVGAGI, per germline. The ends were cut back, 6 bases at V and 7 bases at J, with 12 bases in the middle. The CDR3 here is CASSSSPGGELFF. In DNA form, the CDR3 reads TGTGCCAGCAGCTCAAGCCCTGGCGGGGAGCTGTTTTTT.

The chain carries TRBV2 and TRBJ2-7; 8 bases line up with TRBD1. With V trimmed by 4 bases and J by 6 bases, 8 bases remained unmatched. The CDR3 extends over 14 amino acids. The germline V gene encodes CDR1 SNHLY and CDR2 FYNNEI. CDR3 sequence: CASSVGQGFGEQYF. DNA for the CDR3: TGTGCCAGCAGTGTTGGACAGGGTTTTGGCGAGCAGTACTTC.

The rearrangement joins TRBV28 to TRBJ2-5; D unresolved. Per germline, CDR1 MDHEN and CDR2 SYDVKM. V lost 7 bases, J lost 1 base, and 10 bases lay in between. CDR3 length: 13 residues. The CDR3 loop is CASNVRIQETQYF. The CDR3, as DNA: TGTGCCAGCAACGTGAGGATCCAAGAGACCCAGTACTTC. Together with reference TRBV28 and TRBJ2-5, the CDR3 gives the full variable domain: DVKVTQSSRYLVKRTGEKVFLECVQDMDHENMFWYRQDPGLGLRLIYFSYDVKMKEKGDIPEGYSVSREKKERFSLILESASTNQTSMYLCASNVRIQETQYFGPGTRLLVL.

CDR3 amino acids: CASSEGGAATQYF. The CDR3 DNA sequence: TGTGCCAGCAGTGAAGGTGGGGCCGCGACGCAGTATTTT. The chain links TRBV6-1 to TRBJ2-3, with D possibly matching TRBD1 (5 bases). There are 13 residues in the CDR3. Germline lookup yields CDR1 MNHNS and CDR2 SASEGT. The V end was cut by 1 base, the J end by 9 bases, with 11 bases between.

The chain uses TRBV12-3 or TRBV12-4 and TRBJ2-4; 14 bases fit TRBD2. V shed 6 bases and J 7 bases; nucleotides not matched to a gene: 14. This CDR3 is built from 18 residues. CDR3 in DNA: TGTGCCAGCAGGCTCCTGACTAGCGGGGGGGCCTGGGGGAACATTCAGTACTTC. Translated: CASRLLTSGGAWGNIQYF.

This chain joins TRBV30 and TRBJ2-1; the D gene is possibly TRBD1 (7 bases). Deletions cut 2 bases from V and 10 bases from J, with 12 bases between. The CDR3 spans 12 residues. The V gene's germline CDR1 is GTSNPN and CDR2 SVGIG (reference sequence). In DNA form, the CDR3 reads TGTGCCTGGAGTCGACAGGGAGGAGAGCAGTTCTTC. Its translation: CAWSRQGGEQFF.

The rearrangement joins TRBV7-6 to TRBJ2-1; a possible D gene is TRBD1 (7 bases). Trimming cost V 5 bases and J 7 bases, with 12 bases left between them. The CDR3 contains 13 residues. The V gene's germline CDR1 is SGHVS and CDR2 FNYEAQ. The CDR3 DNA sequence: TGTGCCAGCAGCACGACAGGGAGGAATGAGCAGTTCTTC. Protein product: CASSTTGRNEQFF.

The V call is TRBV7-9, the J call TRBJ1-1, with D hard to call. V lost 11 bases, J lost 0 bases, and 10 bases lay in between. The CDR3 spans 12 residues. Germline lookup yields CDR1 SEHNR and CDR2 FQNEAQ (reference sequence). The chain's CDR3 is CAVWRLNTEAFF. In DNA, the CDR3 is TGTGCCGTTTGGCGGCTGAACACTGAAGCTTTCTTT.

This chain connects TRBV5-5 to TRBJ1-1; D remains ambiguous. Germline V gene lookup returns CDR1 SGHKS and CDR2 YYEKEE (reference sequence). V lost 0 bases, J lost 0 bases, and 15 bases lay in between. The CDR3 length is 17 residues. CDR3 bases: TGTGCCAGCAGCTTGGCCTGGCAGCAAATTATGAACACTGAAGCTTTCTTT. This gives the protein CASSLAWQQIMNTEAFF.

The genes are TRBV6-6 and TRBJ1-2; 7 nucleotides agree with TRBD1. The CDR3 is made up of 14 amino acids. With V trimmed by 2 bases and J by 6 bases, 6 bases remained unmatched. Germline V gives CDR1 MNHNY, CDR2 SVGAGI (reference sequence). The CDR3 is CASSYPTGIDGYTF. CDR3 coding DNA: TGTGCCAGCAGTTACCCGACAGGGATTGATGGCTACACCTTC.

The chain combines TRBV29-1 with TRBJ1-2; weak D call: TRBD1 (5 bases). Germline CDR1 is SQVTM and CDR2 is ANQGSEA. With 0 bases removed from V and 9 bases from J, the gap between germline ends came to 14 bases. The CDR3 contains 13 residues. CDR3 sequence (DNA): TGCAGCGTTGAAGAAGACAGTTCCATCCGCTACACCTTC. Protein sequence: CSVEEDSSIRYTF.

The genes are TRBV10-3 and TRBJ2-2; D possibly corresponds to TRBD1 (5 bases). The V end lost 7 bases, the J end lost 2 bases, and 14 bases lay between the germline ends. Germline V gene sequence: CDR1 ENHRY, CDR2 SYGVKD. There are 15 residues in the CDR3. The CDR3 loop reads CAIMGKGSNTGELFF. Written as DNA, the CDR3 is TGTGCCATCATGGGGAAGGGGTCCAACACCGGGGAGCTGTTTTTT.

V is TRBV3-1 and J is TRBJ1-2; no clear D gene. The V gene's germline CDR1 is LGHDT and CDR2 YNNKEL (reference sequence). V was cut by 1 base and J by 4 bases, with 19 bases left in between. The CDR3 covers 17 residues. The CDR3 nucleotides are TGTGCCAGCAGCCAAGTTCAAGGCCCTCTCGGCAGCTATGGCTACACCTTC. Protein product: CASSQVQGPLGSYGYTF.

The genes are TRBV5-1 and TRBJ1-1; 9 bases are a match to TRBD1. Trimming cost V 4 bases and J 2 bases; bases outside gene matches: 3. CDR3 size: 14 residues. From germline, CDR1 is SGHRS and CDR2 YFSETQ. The DNA for the CDR3 is TGCGCCAGCAGCGGGACAGGGATTAACACTGAAGCTTTCTTT. Amino acids: CASSGTGINTEAFF.

The V and J genes are TRBV19 and TRBJ1-5; 10 positions match TRBD1. Trimming removed 6 bases from V and 5 bases from J; junction bases left unmatched: 10. Germline V CDR1 and CDR2: LNHDA, SQIVND (reference sequence). CDR3 length: 16 amino acids. CDR3 sequence reads: CASRSWDRGIDQPQHF. The DNA of the CDR3 is TGTGCCAGTAGGAGTTGGGACAGGGGTATTGATCAGCCCCAGCATTTT.

The chain combines TRBV10-1 with TRBJ2-5, with TRBD1 matching 9 bases. The DNA end is more similar to TRBJ2-7, so the J call may be wrong. Germline values: CDR1 WNHNN, CDR2 SYGVQD (reference sequence). CDR3 length: 13 residues. The CDR3 loop reads CASSGQDRGEQYF. CDR3 in DNA: TGCGCCAGCAGTGGCCAGGACAGGGGCGAGCAGTACTTC.